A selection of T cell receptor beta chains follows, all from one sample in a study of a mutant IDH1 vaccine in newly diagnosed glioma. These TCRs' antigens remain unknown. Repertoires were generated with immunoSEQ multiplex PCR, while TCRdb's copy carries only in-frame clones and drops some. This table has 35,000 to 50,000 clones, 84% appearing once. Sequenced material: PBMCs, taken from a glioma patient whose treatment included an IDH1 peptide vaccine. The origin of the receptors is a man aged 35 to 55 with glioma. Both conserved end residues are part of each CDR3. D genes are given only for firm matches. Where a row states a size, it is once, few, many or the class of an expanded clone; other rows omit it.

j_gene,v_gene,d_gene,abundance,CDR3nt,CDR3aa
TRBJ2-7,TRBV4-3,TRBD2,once,TGCGCCAGCAGCCCGGGACTAGCGGGAGCGGCCTACGAGCAGTACTTC,CASSPGLAGAAYEQYF
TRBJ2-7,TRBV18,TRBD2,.,TGTGCCAGCTCACTCGGTGGGGCAGGAGGTTCAGCGGGAGCTGAGCAGTACTTC,CASSLGGAGGSAGAEQYF
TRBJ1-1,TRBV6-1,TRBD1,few,TGTGCCAGCAGTACGAACGACAGGGGGACTGAAGCTTTCTTT,CASSTNDRGTEAFF
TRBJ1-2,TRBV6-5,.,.,TGTGCCAGCAGTTACGGGCAGAACTATGGCTACACCTTC,CASSYGQNYGYTF
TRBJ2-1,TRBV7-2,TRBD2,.,TGTGCCACGACTAAGCGGGAGGGCCGTAATGAGCAGTTCTTC,CATTKREGRNEQFF
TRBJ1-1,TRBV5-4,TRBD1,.,TGTGCCAGCAGCTTTTACAGGGGGACTGAAGCTTTCTTT,CASSFYRGTEAFF
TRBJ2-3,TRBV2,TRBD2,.,TGTGCCAGCAGTGAAGGGGCTAGCGGGTACACAGATACGCAGTATTTT,CASSEGASGYTDTQYF
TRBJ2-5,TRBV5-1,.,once,TGCGCCAGCAGCTTGGGTGTATCCCAAGAGACCCAGTACTTC,CASSLGVSQETQYF
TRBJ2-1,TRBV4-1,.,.,TGCGCCAGCAGCCAGGGCGGGTTGAGCTCCTACAATGAGCAGTTCTTC,CASSQGGLSSYNEQFF
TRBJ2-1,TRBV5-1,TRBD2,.,TGCGCCAGCAGCTTGGGGGGGACTAGCGGGGGTAATGAGCAGTTCTTC,CASSLGGTSGGNEQFF
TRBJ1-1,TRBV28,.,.,TGTGCCAGCAGTTTAGGGGGGAGTACTGAAGCTTTCTTT,CASSLGGSTEAFF
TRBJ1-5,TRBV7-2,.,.,TGTGCCAGCAGCTTGGCAGGGGTTATCAATCAGCCCCAGCATTTT,CASSLAGVINQPQHF
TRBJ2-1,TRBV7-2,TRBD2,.,TGTGCCAGCAGCAAAGAGGGACTAGCGATCCAGTTCTTC,CASSKEGLAIQFF
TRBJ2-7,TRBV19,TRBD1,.,TGTGCCAGTAGTAAATCCGGGACAGGGCGTACCTACGAGCAGTACTTC,CASSKSGTGRTYEQYF
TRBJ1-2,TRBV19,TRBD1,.,TGTGCCAGTAGCCCACAGGGGTTCTATGGCTACACCTTC,CASSPQGFYGYTF
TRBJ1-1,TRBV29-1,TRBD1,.,TGCAGCGTGGTCGGGACAGGGTACACTGAAGCTTTCTTT,CSVVGTGYTEAFF